The rows below give T cell receptor beta chains drawn from one sample of a study of blood T cells in healthy people across ages. TCRdb reprocessed the 5' RACE reads with MiXCR, giving one entry per CDR3 protein. The data show 1.5 million to 2 million distinct CDR3 sequences, 49% seen once. Material for sequencing was blood. Receptors originate from a woman in her 40s in good health. Each CDR3 is given with its conserved first and last residue. A D gene is named only where the DNA matches it firmly. Expanded clones are given a class, and other clones once, few, many or no size at all.

TGTGCCAGCTCACCACCCGCGGGAGACGGTTCACCCCTCCACTTT	CASSPPAGDGSPLHF	15	NA	TRBV18	NA	TRBJ1-6
TGTGCCAGTCACGGGGACAACTATGGCTACACCTTC	CASHGDNYGYTF	12	NA	TRBV6-2/TRBV6-3	few	TRBJ1-2
TGTGCCAGCAGTTCCGACAGGAGGAACTATGGCTACACCTTC	CASSSDRRNYGYTF	14	NA	TRBV7-9	few	TRBJ1-2
TGTGCCAGCAGTTACACCGACGACGGCGAGCAGTACTTC	CASSYTDDGEQYF	13	NA	TRBV6-5	once	TRBJ2-7
TGCAGTGCTAGAGATGTTGGGGGGCTGACTGGCTACACCTTC	CSARDVGGLTGYTF	14	NA	TRBV20-1	NA	TRBJ1-2
TGCAGTGCTTCAGAGGGAGGGGAAGAGACCCAGTACTTC	CSASEGGEETQYF	13	TRBD2	TRBV20-1	few	TRBJ2-5
TGTGCCAGCAGTTTAAGAGGGGGCGTGGAGACCCAGTACTTC	CASSLRGGVETQYF	14	TRBD1	TRBV27	NA	TRBJ2-5
TGTGCCAGCACCGGACTAGCGGGGGGTCCCTACGAGCAGTACTTC	CASTGLAGGPYEQYF	15	TRBD2	TRBV7-2	NA	TRBJ2-7
TGTGCCAGCAGTTTATATCCCCCAGGCAGGGGTTCACCCCTCCACTTT	CASSLYPPGRGSPLHF	16	NA	TRBV7-2	NA	TRBJ1-6
TGTGCCAGCACCCCTGGTAGAGTGGAAAAACTGTTTTTT	CASTPGRVEKLFF	13	NA	TRBV2	once	TRBJ1-4
TGTGCCAGCAACCGGGCAGACCCGATGGATGAGCAGTACTTC	CASNRADPMDEQYF	14	NA	TRBV2	NA	TRBJ2-7
TGTGCCATCATCGCGGGGGTCAAAAAGACCCAGTACTTC	CAIIAGVKKTQYF	13	TRBD2	TRBV10-3	NA	TRBJ2-5
TGTGCCAGCAGTTACCCCGACGGAGTGCGAGAGACCCAGTACTTC	CASSYPDGVRETQYF	15	NA	TRBV6-2/TRBV6-3	NA	TRBJ2-5